A selection of T cell receptor beta chains follows, all from one sample in a study of blood T cell repertoires in COVID-19. The method was immunoSEQ multiplex PCR; TCRdb's version includes in-frame clones alone and lacks a portion of them. The sample shows 150,000 to 200,000 clones, 84% of them seen only once. The source material was peripheral blood. Source of these receptors: a woman in her 70s with COVID-19, enrolled during active disease. Both conserved end residues are part of each CDR3. The D gene is left open where the match is weak. Where a row states a size, it is once, few, many or the class of an expanded clone; other rows omit it.

v_call: TRBV6-5
j_call: TRBJ1-1
d_call: TRBD1
clone_size: -
cdr3_nt: TGTGCCAGCGCAGACAGGGACTTAAGGGGAGCTTTCTTT
cdr3_aa: CASADRDLRGAFF

v_call: TRBV2
j_call: TRBJ2-1
d_call: -
clone_size: -
cdr3_nt: TGTGCCAGCAGTGCCGTGGTAGCGTCTGGGGAGCAGTTCTTC
cdr3_aa: CASSAVVASGEQFF

v_call: TRBV9
j_call: TRBJ2-5
d_call: TRBD2
clone_size: -
cdr3_nt: TGTGCCAGCAGCGTCAGGGCTAGCGGGGAAGAGACCCAGTACTTC
cdr3_aa: CASSVRASGEETQYF

v_call: TRBV29-1
j_call: TRBJ1-2
d_call: -
clone_size: -
cdr3_nt: TGCAGCGTGCCGCAGGGGATTGATTATGGCTACACCTTC
cdr3_aa: CSVPQGIDYGYTF

v_call: TRBV24-1
j_call: TRBJ2-1
d_call: -
clone_size: -
cdr3_nt: TGTGCCACCAGTGATTTTCGTGGGAGCAATGAGCAGTTCTTC
cdr3_aa: CATSDFRGSNEQFF

v_call: TRBV29-1
j_call: TRBJ2-1
d_call: TRBD1
clone_size: -
cdr3_nt: TGCAGCGTTTTTAGGACAGGGGGCTTGGATGAGCAGTTCTTC
cdr3_aa: CSVFRTGGLDEQFF

v_call: TRBV9
j_call: TRBJ2-5
d_call: -
clone_size: once
cdr3_nt: TGTGCCAGCAGCGTATCATCCACTGGAGGGGAGACCCAGTACTTC
cdr3_aa: CASSVSSTGGETQYF

v_call: TRBV3-1/TRBV3-2
j_call: TRBJ1-2
d_call: -
clone_size: -
cdr3_nt: TGTGCCAGCAGCCAAGATAGGACACCAACCTATGGCTACACCTTC
cdr3_aa: CASSQDRTPTYGYTF

v_call: TRBV7-6
j_call: TRBJ2-2
d_call: TRBD1
clone_size: -
cdr3_nt: TGTGCCAGCAGGCCCAGGGGGCGGAACACCGGGGAGCTGTTTTTT
cdr3_aa: CASRPRGRNTGELFF

v_call: TRBV6-4
j_call: TRBJ2-3
d_call: -
clone_size: -
cdr3_nt: TGTGCCAGCAGTGACTCGGAGGGGGGGCCGGATACGCAGTATTTT
cdr3_aa: CASSDSEGGPDTQYF

v_call: TRBV7-9
j_call: TRBJ1-2
d_call: -
clone_size: -
cdr3_nt: TGTGCCAGCAGCCTGGAGGGGGGGCGACACTATGGCTACACCTTC
cdr3_aa: CASSLEGGRHYGYTF

v_call: TRBV12-3/TRBV12-4
j_call: TRBJ2-5
d_call: -
clone_size: -
cdr3_nt: TGTGCCAGCAGTTCCTACCAAGAGACCCAGTACTTC
cdr3_aa: CASSSYQETQYF

v_call: TRBV6-5
j_call: TRBJ1-1
d_call: -
clone_size: once
cdr3_nt: TGTGCCAGCAGTTACGACTGGAACACTGAAGCTTTCTTT
cdr3_aa: CASSYDWNTEAFF

v_call: TRBV3-1/TRBV3-2
j_call: TRBJ2-1
d_call: TRBD2
clone_size: -
cdr3_nt: TGTGCCAGCAGCCCCCTTTCGGGACTACCGTACAATGAGCAGTTCTTC
cdr3_aa: CASSPLSGLPYNEQFF

v_call: TRBV19
j_call: TRBJ1-1
d_call: -
clone_size: -
cdr3_nt: TGTGCCAGTAGTCTCAGGGACACCCCGAACACTGAAGCTTTCTTT
cdr3_aa: CASSLRDTPNTEAFF

v_call: TRBV5-1
j_call: TRBJ1-1
d_call: -
clone_size: -
cdr3_nt: TGCGCCAGCAGCCTAAATAATATTCCGAACACTGAAGCTTTCTTT
cdr3_aa: CASSLNNIPNTEAFF

v_call: TRBV30
j_call: TRBJ1-5
d_call: -
clone_size: -
cdr3_nt: TGTGCCTGGAGGGACAGTAGCAATCAGCCCCAGCATTTT
cdr3_aa: CAWRDSSNQPQHF

v_call: TRBV6-5
j_call: TRBJ1-1
d_call: -
clone_size: -
cdr3_nt: TGTGCCAGCAGGGTGACAACGAACACTGAAGCTTTCTTT
cdr3_aa: CASRVTTNTEAFF

v_call: TRBV15
j_call: TRBJ2-3
d_call: -
clone_size: once
cdr3_nt: TGTGCCACCAGCAGCATGGGGCCAGATACGCAGTATTTT
cdr3_aa: CATSSMGPDTQYF

v_call: TRBV18
j_call: TRBJ1-2
d_call: TRBD1
clone_size: -
cdr3_nt: TGTGCCAGCTCGCTCGGGGACAGGGTATGGTATGGCTACACCTTC
cdr3_aa: CASSLGDRVWYGYTF

v_call: TRBV9
j_call: TRBJ2-1
d_call: -
clone_size: few
cdr3_nt: TGTGCCAGCAGCCCGCGGACGGGGAGCTCCTACAATGAGCAGTTCTTC
cdr3_aa: CASSPRTGSSYNEQFF

v_call: TRBV28
j_call: TRBJ1-1
d_call: -
clone_size: -
cdr3_nt: TGTGCCAGCAGTAACCAGCGCGGGCTTCTGAACACTGAAGCTTTCTTT
cdr3_aa: CASSNQRGLLNTEAFF

v_call: TRBV28
j_call: TRBJ2-7
d_call: TRBD1
clone_size: -
cdr3_nt: TGTGCCAGCAGACCCGGGACAGCCCTTTACGAGCAGTACTTC
cdr3_aa: CASRPGTALYEQYF

v_call: TRBV7-3
j_call: TRBJ2-2
d_call: TRBD1
clone_size: once
cdr3_nt: TGTGCCAGCAGCCCAGACGGACAGGGAACCGGGGAGCTGTTTTTT
cdr3_aa: CASSPDGQGTGELFF

v_call: TRBV20-1
j_call: TRBJ1-4
d_call: TRBD1
clone_size: -
cdr3_nt: TGCAGTGCTAGTGCCCAGGGGGTGGGAAAACTGTTTTTT
cdr3_aa: CSASAQGVGKLFF

v_call: TRBV19
j_call: TRBJ1-1
d_call: -
clone_size: once
cdr3_nt: TGTGCCAGTAGTACCGTACGGGTGAACGAAGCTTTCTTT
cdr3_aa: CASSTVRVNEAFF

v_call: TRBV9
j_call: TRBJ1-1
d_call: -
clone_size: -
cdr3_nt: TGTGCCAGCAGCGTATATCTCGGGGGAAACACTGAAGCTTTCTTT
cdr3_aa: CASSVYLGGNTEAFF

v_call: TRBV21-1
j_call: TRBJ1-2
d_call: -
clone_size: -
cdr3_nt: TGTGCCAGCAGGGGAAGGGACAGGGAGAACTATGGCTACACCTTC
cdr3_aa: CASRGRDRENYGYTF

v_call: TRBV4-2
j_call: TRBJ2-5
d_call: -
clone_size: -
cdr3_nt: TGTGCCAGCAGCCAGGAGAGGACTAACCAAGAGACCCAGTACTTC
cdr3_aa: CASSQERTNQETQYF

v_call: TRBV28
j_call: TRBJ2-7
d_call: TRBD2
clone_size: -
cdr3_nt: TGTGCCAGCAGTCCTGGACTAGCGTCCGTCTACGAGCAGTACTTC
cdr3_aa: CASSPGLASVYEQYF

v_call: TRBV7-9
j_call: TRBJ2-1
d_call: -
clone_size: -
cdr3_nt: TGTGCCAGCAGCTTAGCCAGGGCCGTTGAGCAGTTCTTC
cdr3_aa: CASSLARAVEQFF

v_call: TRBV12-5
j_call: TRBJ2-4
d_call: TRBD1
clone_size: -
cdr3_nt: TGTGCTAGTGGGTCGACAGGGGACGGCATTCAGTACTTC
cdr3_aa: CASGSTGDGIQYF

v_call: TRBV18
j_call: TRBJ2-1
d_call: -
clone_size: -
cdr3_nt: TGTGCCAGCTCACCCCCCAGTTCCTACAATGAGCAGTTCTTC
cdr3_aa: CASSPPSSYNEQFF

v_call: TRBV6-5
j_call: TRBJ1-6
d_call: TRBD1
clone_size: -
cdr3_nt: TGTGCCAGCAGGCGGGACAGGGACCCGAATTCACCCCTCCACTTT
cdr3_aa: CASRRDRDPNSPLHF

v_call: TRBV19
j_call: TRBJ2-5
d_call: -
clone_size: -
cdr3_nt: TGTGCCAGTAGTATCACGGAGAGAAAGACCCAGTACTTC
cdr3_aa: CASSITERKTQYF

v_call: TRBV27
j_call: TRBJ1-6
d_call: -
clone_size: -
cdr3_nt: TGTGCCAGCAGTTTGTTCGGGTCCTATAATTCACCCCTCCACTTT
cdr3_aa: CASSLFGSYNSPLHF

v_call: TRBV6-5
j_call: TRBJ1-3
d_call: -
clone_size: -
cdr3_nt: TGTGCCAGCAGTCCGACCTGGTCAGGAGGAAACACCATATATTTT
cdr3_aa: CASSPTWSGGNTIYF

v_call: TRBV5-1
j_call: TRBJ1-2
d_call: TRBD1
clone_size: -
cdr3_nt: TGCGCCAGCAGCCTTTACCGGACAGGCCAGACCTATGGCTACACCTTC
cdr3_aa: CASSLYRTGQTYGYTF

v_call: TRBV12-2
j_call: TRBJ2-1
d_call: -
clone_size: -
cdr3_nt: TGTGCAAGTCGCTGGGTAGCGGGGGTAGACAATGAGCAGTTCTTC
cdr3_aa: CASRWVAGVDNEQFF